The clone carrying this TCR beta chain was observed once. Its antigen is undetermined. The germline V gene encodes CDR1 SGHRS and CDR2 YFSETQ. V was cut by 0 bases and J by 7 bases, with 14 bases left in between. This CDR3 spans 15 amino acids. TCRdb fed the RT-PCR reads into MiXCR, producing one record per CDR3 protein. Altogether 500,000 to 550,000 distinct CDR3 sequences are present, roughly 25% being singletons, with the ten largest covering under 3.5%. The data originate from a study of response to subunit inactivated influenza vaccine. The study's findings and limits: Each seasonal flu vaccination may recruit only limited new T cells, authors suggested.

These data were also filed under a second study, of T cells expressing NK-cell markers. That paper states: Beta-chain TCR cDNA was generated via 5'RACE template switching with UMIs. In roughly six donors, dominant NKG2C+ clonotypes were roughly 1.0-8% of CD8+ T cells.

The specimen comprised CD4+ T cells sorted from PBMCs, sampled roughly 12 days after vaccination. The sequence came from a man over 45 who received an inactivated influenza vaccine. The chain combines TRBV5-1 with TRBJ2-1; D might be TRBD2 (6 bases). The CDR3 here is CASSLDSGVDNEQFF. The CDR3 nucleotides read TGCGCCAGCAGCTTGGACTCGGGAGTTGATAATGAGCAGTTCTTC.